Presented here are 22 T cell receptor beta chains from one specimen sequenced in a study of CXCR3-negative and CXCR3-positive naive CD8 T cells. Carrying UMI labels, the TRB cDNA libraries were prepared through 5' RACE. TCRdb re-called the 5' RACE reads, yielding one record per CDR3 amino acid sequence without DNA. The sample table sets out 120,000 or so distinct CDR3 sequences. Study-wide points: CXCR3-negative naive cells had less hydrophobic TRB CDR3s than did CXCR3-positive naive cells.

These receptors' antigens are unknown. Sample: naive CXCR3+ CD8+ T cells from blood. Subset here: CD45RO-CCR7+CD27+CD95- naive CD8+ T cells expressing CXCR3 (TNR3+). These receptor sequences come from a human donor in good health. Some clones in this sample may be carry-over from other donors' samples.

The chain employs TRBV3-1 and TRBJ2-7; TCRdb selects TRBD1, and the lack of DNA leaves this call unchecked. This CDR3 has 13 amino acids. Germline values: CDR1 LGHDT, CDR2 YNNKEL (reference sequence). This CDR3 reads CASSPIEGDEQYF.

The chain joins TRBV7-9 to TRBJ2-7; TCRdb outputs TRBD1, but without DNA this stays unchecked. The germline V gene has CDR1 SEHNR and CDR2 FQNEAQ (reference sequence). This CDR3 region has 14 residues. CDR3 sequence: CASSPGTGTYEQYF.

This CDR3 reads CASSKYRVNTEAFF. The V and J genes are TRBV21-1 and TRBJ1-1; the D call of TRBD1 rests on TCRdb alone, since no DNA is present to check it. TRBV21-1 is deemed a pseudogene. This CDR3 region has 14 residues.

V and J are TRBV20-1 and TRBJ1-6. CDR3 length: 14 amino acids. Germline CDR1 reads DFQATT; CDR2 reads SNEGSKA (reference sequence). Here the CDR3 reads CSAIEDRLNSPLHF.

J is TRBJ2-3 and V is TRBV6-2 or TRBV6-3; TCRdb names TRBD2, which stays unverified in the absence of DNA. CDR1 MNHEY and CDR2 SVGEGT come from the germline V gene. The CDR3 covers 14 residues. The CDR3 reads CASSRRDYTDTEYF.

The V call is TRBV10-3, the J call TRBJ1-2; checking the TCRdb D call of TRBD1 is not possible without DNA. From germline, CDR1 is ENHRY and CDR2 SYGVKD. This CDR3 contains 14 residues. The CDR3 spells CAISEAGTGYGYTF.

V gene TRBV28 combines with J gene TRBJ2-7. Germline CDR1 reads MDHEN; CDR2 reads SYDVKM. The CDR3 spans 11 residues. CDR3 protein: CASSSNGEQYF.

This chain links TRBV6-5 with TRBJ2-1. The CDR3 extends over 15 amino acids. Germline V lookup: CDR1 MNHEY, CDR2 SVGAGI. The CDR3 is CASSYSSNTKTEQFF.

The rearrangement links TRBV5-1 to TRBJ2-1; without DNA, the TCRdb call of TRBD2 cannot be checked. The CDR3 totals 18 residues. Germline CDR1 reads SGHRS; CDR2 reads YFSETQ. CDR3 region: CASSPSPGAGGVGNEQFF.

The chain couples TRBV6-2 or TRBV6-3 to TRBJ2-1. This CDR3 region has 16 residues. The V gene's germline CDR1 is MNHEY and CDR2 SVGEGT. The CDR3 loop reads CASSYSPFGPYNEQFF.

The V and J genes are TRBV7-9 and TRBJ1-1; there is no DNA to check the TCRdb D call of TRBD1. Germline V lookup: CDR1 SEHNR, CDR2 FQNEAQ (reference sequence). The CDR3 is 16 residues long. The CDR3 loop reads CASSLVKGGQDTEAFF.

V and J are TRBV7-8 and TRBJ2-1; TCRdb reports TRBD1, a call that lacks DNA to check it against. CDR1 SGHVS and CDR2 FQNEAQ come from the germline V gene. CDR3 length: 15 amino acids. Here the CDR3 reads CASILPGQAYNEQFF.

This rearrangement joins TRBV6-2 or TRBV6-3 to TRBJ1-1. The germline V gene has CDR1 MNHEY and CDR2 SVGEGT. This CDR3 spans 13 amino acids. The CDR3 loop reads CASSYGPRYEAFF.

The chain joins TRBV30 to TRBJ1-2; TCRdb's assignment of TRBD1 cannot be checked, as there is no DNA. In germline, CDR1 is GTSNPN, CDR2 SVGIG (reference sequence). The CDR3 has 13 amino acids. CDR3 protein: CAFHILGDYGYTF.

The chain links TRBV20-1 to TRBJ1-1; there is no DNA to check the TCRdb D call of TRBD1. The CDR3 length is 15 residues. Germline lookup yields CDR1 DFQATT and CDR2 SNEGSKA (reference sequence). CDR3 protein: CSARDLGGGRPEAFF.

V and J are TRBV9 and TRBJ2-2; TCRdb returns TRBD1, unconfirmable since there is no DNA. The germline V gene has CDR1 SGDLS and CDR2 YYNGEE. This CDR3 is built from 13 residues. The CDR3 sequence is CASRTGVTGELFF.

The CDR3 sequence: CASSYQGAGTEAFF. The chain combines TRBV6-5 with TRBJ1-1; TCRdb gives TRBD1 as the D gene, but with no DNA this cannot be confirmed. The CDR3 consists of 14 residues. Germline lookup yields CDR1 MNHEY and CDR2 SVGAGI.

J is TRBJ1-3 and V is TRBV29-1; TCRdb designates TRBD1, a call that cannot be tested without DNA. The CDR3 loop spans 14 amino acids. In germline, CDR1 is SQVTM, CDR2 ANQGSEA. CDR3: CSVSGDSSGNTIYF.

This chain connects TRBV4-3 to TRBJ2-7; TCRdb returns TRBD2, unconfirmable since there is no DNA. Germline V gene sequence: CDR1 LGHNA, CDR2 YSLEER. CDR3 length: 14 residues. The chain's CDR3 is CASSQDRAGYEQYF.

The chain carries TRBV29-1 and TRBJ2-2. Per the germline V gene, CDR1 is SQVTM and CDR2 is ANQGSEA. The CDR3 spans 13 residues. The CDR3 reads CSVEGRNTGELFF.

V and J are TRBV29-1 and TRBJ2-7. Germline CDR1 reads SQVTM; CDR2 reads ANQGSEA. This CDR3 has 13 residues. CDR3 residues: CSVLDRGYYEQYF.

The chain combines TRBV7-9 with TRBJ2-7; TCRdb designates TRBD1, a call that cannot be tested without DNA. Germline V CDR1 and CDR2: SEHNR, FQNEAQ (reference sequence). CDR3 length equals 12 residues. The CDR3 is CASSQGQYEQYF.